The clone carrying this T cell receptor (beta chain) has just one count. Its antigen is as yet unknown. Germline V gene sequence: CDR1 SGHDN, CDR2 FVKESK. The V end lost 1 base, the J end lost 0 bases, and 13 bases lay between the germline ends. CDR3 size: 17 residues. Terminally differentiated effector memory CD45RA+ cells were left out of the naive CD8 fraction, which was CD45RO-negative and positively selected for CCR7. Every donor was a Caucasian adult from Nashville, Tennessee. It was roughly 200 ng DNA, approximately 30,000 T cell genomes, that sorted-subset replicate PCRs used. The protocol was immunoSEQ multiplex PCR, while the TCRdb copy is restricted to in-frame clones and leaves out a portion. The sample gives about 820,000 clones, 92% of which show up once; nearly 25% is in the top ten. This specimen belongs to a study of shared clonotypes between healthy human individuals. General study results and limits: The study found about 5% of naive CD4 clonotypes shared across a few donors. Naive subsets typically showed greater estimated richness than memory subsets.

The TCR sequence derives from a man aged 25 to 40 in good health. The gene calls are TRBV14 and TRBJ2-1; D is perhaps TRBD2 (5 bases). Sequenced input: naive CD8+ T cells sorted from blood. CDR3 sequence: CASSQGPGGSSYNEQFF. CDR3 bases: TGTGCCAGCAGCCAAGGCCCAGGTGGGAGCTCCTACAATGAGCAGTTCTTC.